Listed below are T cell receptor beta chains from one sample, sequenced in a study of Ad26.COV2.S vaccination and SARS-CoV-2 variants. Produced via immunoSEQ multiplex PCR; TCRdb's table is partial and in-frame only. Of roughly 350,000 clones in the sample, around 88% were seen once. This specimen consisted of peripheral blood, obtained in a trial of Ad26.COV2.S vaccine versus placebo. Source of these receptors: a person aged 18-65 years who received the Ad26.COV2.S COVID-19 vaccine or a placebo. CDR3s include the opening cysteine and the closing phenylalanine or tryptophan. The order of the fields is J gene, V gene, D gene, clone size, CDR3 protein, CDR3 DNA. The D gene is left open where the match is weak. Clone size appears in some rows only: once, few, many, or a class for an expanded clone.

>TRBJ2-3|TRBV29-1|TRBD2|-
CSVAGLAVDTQYF
TGCAGCGTTGCGGGACTAGCCGTAGATACGCAGTATTTT
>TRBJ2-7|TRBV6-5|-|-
CASSSKDTSYEQYF
TGTGCCAGCAGTTCTAAGGACACCTCCTACGAGCAGTACTTC
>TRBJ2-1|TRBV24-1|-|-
CATSPTSNEQFF
TGTGCCACGTCCCCGACGTCCAATGAGCAGTTCTTC
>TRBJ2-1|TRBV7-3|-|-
CASMEAKGSNEQFF
TGTGCCAGCATGGAGGCGAAGGGGAGTAATGAGCAGTTCTTC
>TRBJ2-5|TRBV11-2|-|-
CASSRQGGLASGTQYF
TGTGCCAGCAGCCGCCAAGGGGGACTGGCCTCAGGGACCCAGTACTTC
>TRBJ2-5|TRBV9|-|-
CASSVGGQEETQYF
TGTGCCAGCAGCGTAGGGGGTCAGGAGGAGACCCAGTACTTC
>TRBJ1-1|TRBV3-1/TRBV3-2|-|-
CASSQVGVGTTEAFF
TGTGCCAGCAGCCAAGTTGGGGTGGGGACCACTGAAGCTTTCTTT
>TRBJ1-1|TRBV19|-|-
CASSIQYMNTEAFF
TGTGCCAGTAGTATACAGTATATGAACACTGAAGCTTTCTTT
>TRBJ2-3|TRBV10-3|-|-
CAIRGDLSTDTQYF
TGTGCCATCAGGGGGGACCTTAGCACAGATACGCAGTATTTT
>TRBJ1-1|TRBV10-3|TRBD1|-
CAIRDGQGNTEAFF
TGTGCCATCAGGGACGGACAGGGTAACACTGAAGCTTTCTTT
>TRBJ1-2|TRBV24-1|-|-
CATSDFQTEYGYTF
TGTGCCACCAGTGATTTCCAGACAGAATACGGCTACACCTTC
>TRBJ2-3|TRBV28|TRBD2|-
CAKQTSRGYTQYF
TGTGCGAAACAGACTAGCCGAGGTTATACGCAGTATTTT
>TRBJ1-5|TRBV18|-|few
CASSPSGVGNQPQHF
TGTGCCAGCTCACCTTCAGGGGTCGGCAATCAGCCCCAGCATTTT
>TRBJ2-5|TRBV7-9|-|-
CASSSSPLETQYF
TGTGCCAGCAGCTCCTCCCCGCTGGAGACCCAGTACTTC
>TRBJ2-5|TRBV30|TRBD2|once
CAWSRGEGAGYQETQYF
TGTGCCTGGAGTAGGGGCGAGGGAGCGGGGTACCAAGAGACCCAGTACTTC
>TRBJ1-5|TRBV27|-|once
CASRQRGGGNQPQHF
TGTGCCAGCAGGCAGAGGGGTGGGGGCAATCAGCCCCAGCATTTT
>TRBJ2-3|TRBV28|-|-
CASSLRVGVVGTDTQYF
TGTGCCAGCAGTTTAAGGGTCGGGGTGGTGGGCACAGATACGCAGTATTTT
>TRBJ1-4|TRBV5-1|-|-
CASSLSTGLNEKLFF
TGCGCCAGCAGCTTGAGTACAGGGCTTAATGAAAAACTGTTTTTT
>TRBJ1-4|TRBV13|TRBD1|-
CASSPKGQGASKGKLFF
TGTGCCAGCAGCCCGAAGGGACAGGGGGCTTCTAAGGGAAAACTGTTTTTT
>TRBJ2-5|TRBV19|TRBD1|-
CASSMTGGETQYF
TGTGCCAGTAGTATGACAGGGGGAGAGACCCAGTACTTC
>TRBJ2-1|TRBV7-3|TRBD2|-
CASSPGGGPFNEQFF
TGTGCCAGCAGCCCGGGGGGAGGGCCTTTCAATGAGCAGTTCTTC
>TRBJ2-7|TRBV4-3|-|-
CASSQGLLYEQYF
TGCGCCAGCAGCCAAGGACTTCTCTACGAGCAGTACTTC
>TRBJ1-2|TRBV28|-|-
CASSSGAPAGYGYTF
TGTGCCAGCAGTTCAGGAGCTCCCGCTGGCTATGGCTACACCTTC
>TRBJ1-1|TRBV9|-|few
CASSPRPEVWAEAFF
TGTGCCAGCAGCCCACGACCGGAGGTCTGGGCTGAAGCTTTCTTT
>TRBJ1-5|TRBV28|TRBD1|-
CASLQGKESQHF
TGTGCCAGCTTACAGGGGAAAGAGTCCCAGCATTTT
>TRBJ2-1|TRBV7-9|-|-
CASSSYRGEQFF
TGTGCCAGCAGCTCTTACCGGGGGGAGCAGTTCTTC
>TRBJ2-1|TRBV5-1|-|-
CASSLEGNNEQFF
TGCGCCAGCAGCTTGGAAGGAAACAATGAGCAGTTCTTC
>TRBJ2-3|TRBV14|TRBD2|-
CASSQGAAGAGDTQYF
TGTGCCAGCAGCCAAGGAGCAGCGGGAGCGGGAGATACGCAGTATTTT
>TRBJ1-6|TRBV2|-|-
CASSEAQGLGSPLHF
TGTGCCAGCAGTGAAGCGCAGGGCTTGGGATCACCCCTCCACTTT
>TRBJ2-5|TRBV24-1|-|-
CATSDPARFEETQYF
TGTGCCACCAGTGACCCGGCTAGGTTTGAAGAGACCCAGTACTTC
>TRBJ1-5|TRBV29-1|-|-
CSVGGGNQPQHF
TGCAGCGTTGGGGGGGGTAATCAGCCCCAGCATTTT
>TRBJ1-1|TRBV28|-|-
CASSLSGRKAFF
TGTGCCAGCAGTTTATCTGGGAGGAAAGCTTTCTTT
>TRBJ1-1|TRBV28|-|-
CASSPPDLTSGAFF
TGTGCCAGCAGTCCTCCCGACCTCACCAGTGGGGCTTTCTTT
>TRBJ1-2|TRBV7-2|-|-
CASSSGLKRGGYTF
TGTGCCAGCAGCTCGGGCCTCAAAAGGGGTGGCTACACCTTC
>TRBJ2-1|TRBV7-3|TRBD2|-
CASSGGTSGNEQFF
TGTGCCAGCAGTGGAGGGACTAGCGGCAATGAGCAGTTCTTC
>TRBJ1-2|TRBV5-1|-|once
CASSLGMNYGYTF
TGCGCCAGCAGCTTGGGGATGAACTATGGCTACACCTTC
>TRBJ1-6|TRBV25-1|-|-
CASSAADSLISPLHF
TGTGCCAGCAGTGCCGCGGACAGTCTTATTTCACCCCTCCACTTT
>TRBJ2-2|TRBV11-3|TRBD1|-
CASSPQGPPGELFF
TGTGCCAGCAGCCCACAGGGGCCCCCCGGGGAGCTGTTTTTT
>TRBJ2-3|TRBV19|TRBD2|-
CASREGGGAAQYF
TGTGCCAGCCGTGAGGGCGGGGGGGCAGCGCAGTATTTT
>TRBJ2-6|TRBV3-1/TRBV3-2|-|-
CASQSGANVLTF
TGTGCCAGTCAGTCTGGGGCCAACGTCCTGACTTTC
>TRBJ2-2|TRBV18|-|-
CASSEQSNTGELFF
TGTGCCAGCTCTGAGCAATCGAACACCGGGGAGCTGTTTTTT
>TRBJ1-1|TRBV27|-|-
CASGQLLNTEAFF
TGTGCCAGCGGACAGCTCCTTAACACTGAAGCTTTCTTT
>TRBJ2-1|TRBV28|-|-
CASRGAGDYNEQFF
TGTGCCAGCAGGGGGGCGGGAGATTACAATGAGCAGTTCTTC
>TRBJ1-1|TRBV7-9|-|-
CASSPLVASMNTEAFF
TGTGCCAGCAGCCCCTTAGTAGCTAGCATGAACACTGAAGCTTTCTTT
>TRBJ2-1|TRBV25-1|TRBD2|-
CASRIRLAGDNEQFF
TGTGCCAGCAGAATCCGGCTAGCGGGAGACAATGAGCAGTTCTTC
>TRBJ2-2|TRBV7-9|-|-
CASSLYVGGELFF
TGTGCCAGCAGCTTATATGTCGGCGGGGAGCTGTTTTTT
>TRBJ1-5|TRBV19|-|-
CASSIDQSGGFNQPQHF
TGTGCCAGTAGTATAGATCAGTCCGGCGGATTCAATCAGCCCCAGCATTTT
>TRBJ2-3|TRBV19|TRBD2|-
CASRSGAGSTDTQYF
TGTGCCAGTAGGTCCGGAGCGGGAAGCACAGATACGCAGTATTTT
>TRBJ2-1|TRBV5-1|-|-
CASSLGGSKSSYNEQFF
TGCGCCAGCAGCTTGGGGGGCAGTAAGAGCTCCTACAATGAGCAGTTCTTC
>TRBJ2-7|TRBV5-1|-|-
CASSLVGGAEQYF
TGCGCCAGCAGCTTGGTTGGTGGGGCCGAGCAGTACTTC
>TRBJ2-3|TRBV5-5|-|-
CASSPNRGYSSTQYF
TGTGCCAGCAGCCCCAATAGGGGCTATTCTAGTACGCAGTATTTT
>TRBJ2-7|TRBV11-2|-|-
CASSFRGSPGWGNEQYF
TGTGCCAGCAGCTTTAGGGGGTCACCAGGGTGGGGAAACGAGCAGTACTTC
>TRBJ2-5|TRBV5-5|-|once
CASSLGMVQETQYF
TGTGCCAGCAGCTTGGGAATGGTGCAAGAGACCCAGTACTTC